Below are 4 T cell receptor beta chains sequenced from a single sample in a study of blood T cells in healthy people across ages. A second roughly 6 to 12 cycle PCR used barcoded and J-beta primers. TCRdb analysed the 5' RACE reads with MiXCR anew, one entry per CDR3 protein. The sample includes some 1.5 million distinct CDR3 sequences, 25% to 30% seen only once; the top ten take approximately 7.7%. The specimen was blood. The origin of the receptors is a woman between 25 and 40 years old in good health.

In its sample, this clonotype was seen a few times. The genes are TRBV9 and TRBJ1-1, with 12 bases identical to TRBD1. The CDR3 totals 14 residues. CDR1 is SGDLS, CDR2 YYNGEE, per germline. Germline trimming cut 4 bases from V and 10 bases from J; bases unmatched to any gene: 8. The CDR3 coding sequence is TGTGCCAGCAGCACACGGGGACAGGGGGCTACAGCTTTCTTT. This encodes CASSTRGQGATAFF.

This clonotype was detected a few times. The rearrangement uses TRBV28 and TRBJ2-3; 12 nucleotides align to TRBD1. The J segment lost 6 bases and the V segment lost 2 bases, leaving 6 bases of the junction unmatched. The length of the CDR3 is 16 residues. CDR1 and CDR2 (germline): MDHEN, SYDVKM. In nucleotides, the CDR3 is TGTGCCAGCAGTTTAGGGACAGGGGGCTCAAGGGATACGCAGTATTTT. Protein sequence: CASSLGTGGSRDTQYF.

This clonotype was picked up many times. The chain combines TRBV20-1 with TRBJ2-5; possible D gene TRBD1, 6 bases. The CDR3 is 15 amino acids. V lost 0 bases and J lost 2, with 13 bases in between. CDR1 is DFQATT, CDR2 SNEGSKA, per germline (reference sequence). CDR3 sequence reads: CSARDQWTVQETQYF. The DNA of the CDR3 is TGCAGTGCTAGAGACCAATGGACAGTTCAAGAGACCCAGTACTTC.

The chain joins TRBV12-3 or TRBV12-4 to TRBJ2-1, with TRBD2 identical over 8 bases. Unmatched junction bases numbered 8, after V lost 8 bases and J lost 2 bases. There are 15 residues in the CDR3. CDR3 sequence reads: CASGNSGEPYNEQFF. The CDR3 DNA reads TGTGCCAGCGGAAATAGCGGGGAGCCCTACAATGAGCAGTTCTTC.